Listed below are T cell receptor beta chains from one sample, sequenced in a study of cytomegalovirus exposure and HLA in healthy donors. Repertoires were generated with immunoSEQ multiplex PCR, while TCRdb's copy carries only in-frame clones and drops some. Counted here are 150,000 to 190,000 clones, around 82% occurring once; the ten biggest clones make up about 6.4%. The sample was PBMCs. The receptors were sampled from a woman in her forties or fifties in good health and CMV-seropositive. CDR3s include the opening cysteine and the closing phenylalanine or tryptophan. A D gene is named only where the DNA matches it firmly. A row's size may be missing; if present it is once, few, many or a size class.

>TRBD2|.|TRBJ2-3|TRBV5-1
CASSLVLAGFLDIDTQYF
TGCGCCAGCAGCTTGGTACTAGCGGGGTTCCTAGATATTGATACGCAGTATTTT
>TRBD1|once|TRBJ1-5|TRBV5-6
CASSLGGGTGNQPQHF
TGTGCCAGCAGCTTGGGAGGGGGGACAGGCAATCAGCCCCAGCATTTT
>.|once|TRBJ2-7|TRBV7-6
CASSLDPTYSGFREQYF
TGTGCCAGCAGCTTAGATCCCACGTACTCAGGGTTTAGGGAGCAGTACTTC
>.|.|TRBJ1-2|TRBV19
CASSIGSAHYGYTF
TGTGCCAGTAGTATCGGGTCAGCCCACTATGGCTACACCTTC
>TRBD2|few|TRBJ2-1|TRBV11-2
CASSLPFGTRSPEQFF
TGTGCCAGCAGCTTACCCTTTGGGACTAGGAGTCCTGAGCAGTTCTTC
>.|.|TRBJ1-5|TRBV6-4
CASSDLGRSGGPNQPQHF
TGTGCCAGCAGTGATCTCGGGCGATCGGGGGGTCCGAATCAGCCCCAGCATTTT
>.|.|TRBJ1-6|TRBV6-6
CASSPTNSPLHF
TGTGCCAGCAGTCCCACAAATTCACCCCTCCACTTT
>.|.|TRBJ1-5|TRBV6-6
CASTDRGYSNQPQHF
TGTGCCAGCACCGACCGGGGGTATAGCAATCAGCCCCAGCATTTT
>.|.|TRBJ2-1|TRBV7-9
CASSSTGFSYNEQFF
TGTGCCAGCAGCTCAACAGGTTTCTCCTACAATGAGCAGTTCTTC
>.|.|TRBJ2-3|TRBV7-2
CASSDTGLERTDTQYF
TGTGCCAGCAGTGACACGGGACTCGAACGCACAGATACGCAGTATTTT
>TRBD2|.|TRBJ2-7|TRBV19
CASSLATSGGTGYEQYF
TGTGCCAGTAGTCTGGCGACTAGCGGGGGGACTGGCTACGAGCAGTACTTC
>.|.|TRBJ1-3|TRBV10-3
CAISDNSGNTIYF
TGTGCCATCAGTGACAACTCTGGAAACACCATATATTTT
>.|.|TRBJ2-3|TRBV13
CASSLWGLKDTQYF
TGTGCCAGCAGCTTATGGGGGCTCAAAGATACGCAGTATTTT
>.|once|TRBJ2-6|TRBV10-3
CAIREFRDKETNVLTF
TGTGCCATCAGGGAATTCCGGGACAAAGAGACCAACGTCCTGACTTTC
>TRBD1|.|TRBJ2-7|TRBV30
CAWSNPLHPGQLYEQYF
TGTGCCTGGAGTAATCCCCTCCATCCGGGACAGCTTTACGAGCAGTACTTC
>.|once|TRBJ2-3|TRBV29-1
CSVVAGADTQYF
TGCAGCGTCGTCGCGGGTGCAGATACGCAGTATTTT
>.|.|TRBJ1-1|TRBV11-2
CASSLVSGATEAFF
TGTGCCAGCAGCTTAGTTTCAGGGGCCACTGAAGCTTTCTTT
>.|.|TRBJ1-2|TRBV4-1
CASSLGETGRNYGYTF
TGCGCCAGCAGCTTGGGTGAAACAGGTCGTAACTATGGCTACACCTTC
>.|once|TRBJ1-1|TRBV4-1
CASSHADRRKNTEAFF
TGCGCCAGCAGCCACGCCGACAGGAGAAAGAACACTGAAGCTTTCTTT
>.|.|TRBJ2-5|TRBV27
CASSRPGLGQYF
TGTGCCAGCAGTAGACCAGGGCTTGGACAGTACTTC
>.|.|TRBJ1-3|TRBV7-9
CASSLVVERNTIYF
TGTGCCAGCAGCTTAGTGGTAGAGAGAAACACCATATATTTT
>TRBD1|few|TRBJ1-2|TRBV2
CASGVDRGRNYGYTF
TGTGCCAGCGGGGTGGACAGGGGAAGAAACTATGGCTACACCTTC
>TRBD1|.|TRBJ2-5|TRBV7-9
CSSSRQIRGRTETQYF
TGTTCCAGCAGTCGACAAATCAGGGGGCGGACAGAGACCCAGTACTTC
>TRBD1|.|TRBJ1-2|TRBV19
CASSIDSQGNYGYTF
TGTGCCAGTAGTATAGATTCACAGGGGAACTATGGCTACACCTTC
>TRBD1|.|TRBJ1-2|TRBV23-1
CASSQSRCTGGSGGYTF
TGCGCCAGCAGTCAGTCCCGCTGTACAGGGGGCTCGGGTGGCTACACCTTC
>.|.|TRBJ2-7|TRBV10-3
CAISGGGASGEQYF
TGTGCCATCAGTGGAGGGGGGGCAAGTGGCGAGCAGTACTTC
>TRBD2|.|TRBJ2-1|TRBV4-3
CASSQESTLAGGLNNEQFF
TGCGCCAGCAGCCAAGAGTCTACCTTAGCGGGGGGGCTGAACAATGAGCAGTTCTTC
>.|.|TRBJ2-7|TRBV6-5
CASTDSLSYEQYF
TGTGCCAGCACCGACAGCCTCTCCTACGAGCAGTACTTC
>.|.|TRBJ1-3|TRBV6-6
CASSPATGSSGNTIYF
TGTGCCAGCAGCCCCGCCACAGGGAGCTCTGGAAACACCATATATTTT
>TRBD1|.|TRBJ2-1|TRBV5-1
CASSSGQGYNEQFF
TGCGCCAGCAGCTCGGGACAGGGTTACAATGAGCAGTTCTTC
>.|once|TRBJ1-1|TRBV7-9
CASSSELNTEAFF
TGTGCCAGCAGCTCCGAGTTGAACACTGAAGCTTTCTTT